The 9 T cell receptor beta chains given below trace back to one sample, sequenced in a study of T cells after somatic rescue of genetic block. This table comes from immunoSEQ multiplex PCR, and its TCRdb copy is limited to in-frame clones, with some not included. The sample records tens of thousands of clones, more than 75% being singletons. Sequenced input: peripheral blood mononuclear cells (PBMCs). The origin of the receptors is a man under 40.

This clone is a singleton in its sample. This sequence joins TRBV7-8 and TRBJ2-1; 8 bases line up with TRBD1. Germline CDR1 SGHVS, CDR2 FQNEAQ. CDR3 length: 15 residues. The J segment lost 5 bases and the V segment lost 1 base, leaving 4 bases of the junction unmatched. CDR3 nucleotides: TGTGCCAGCAGCTTAGTTGGGACAGGTAACAATGAGCAGTTCTTC. Translation gives CASSLVGTGNNEQFF.

Worth noting for this clone: Germline and junction disagree at one end, which may indicate a read error. J is TRBJ2-7 and V is TRBV2; D may be TRBD2 (5 bases). The CDR3 spans 14 residues. From germline, CDR1 is SNHLY and CDR2 FYNNEI. This chain's CDR3 is CASREGSFTYEQYF. The CDR3 region has the DNA TGTGCCAGCAGAGAAGGGAGTTTTACCTACGAGCAGTACTTC.

The V and J genes are TRBV27 and TRBJ1-2, with no clear D. The CDR3 has 15 residues. V was shortened by 0 bases and J by 4 bases, with 12 bases between the two germline ends. Looked up from germline, CDR1 is MNHEY and CDR2 is SMNVEV (reference sequence). In DNA, the CDR3 is TGTGCCAGCAGTTTATCCCCGACGGGATTCTATGGCTACACCTTC. Encoded protein: CASSLSPTGFYGYTF.

This chain uses TRBV5-5 with TRBJ2-7; D gene ambiguous. Germline assignment: CDR1 SGHKS and CDR2 YYEKEE (reference sequence). The V end lost 4 bases, the J end lost 3 bases, and 14 bases lay between the germline ends. This CDR3 is 14 amino acids long. CDR3 region: CASSPTGKIYEQYF. The CDR3 nucleotides are TGTGCCAGCAGCCCAACCGGCAAAATCTACGAGCAGTACTTC. Based on the CDR3 plus reference TRBV5-5 and TRBJ2-7, the full variable domain is DAGVTQSPTHLIKTRGQQVTLRCSPISGHKSVSWYQQVLGQGPQFIFQYYEKEERGRGNFPDRFSARQFPNYSSELNVNALLLGDSALYLCASSPTGKIYEQYFGPGTRLTVT.

The chain links TRBV5-1 to TRBJ2-1, with a tentative D call TRBD2 (5 bases). There are 14 residues in the CDR3. Deletions cut 4 bases from V and 4 bases from J, with 12 bases between. Germline CDR1 SGHRS, CDR2 YFSETQ. DNA for the CDR3: TGCGCCAGCAGCCCTGGACTGGCGTACAATGAGCAGTTCTTC. It specifies CASSPGLAYNEQFF.

The chain uses TRBV6-5 and TRBJ2-7; TRBD2 might be the D (6 bases). This CDR3 has 14 amino acids. Trimming took 0 bases from V and 6 from J, leaving 12 bases between them. The germline V gene encodes CDR1 MNHEY and CDR2 SVGAGI. This CDR3 is CASSYSRGIGEQYF. As DNA, the CDR3 is TGTGCCAGCAGTTACTCGCGGGGTATCGGCGAGCAGTACTTC.

The CDR3 bases are TGTGCCAGCAGCCGATCTAGCGGGAGTCTCTATGAGCAGTTCTTC. This gives the protein CASSRSSGSLYEQFF. The chain couples TRBV5-8 to TRBJ2-1, with 10 bases fitting TRBD2. This CDR3 comprises 15 residues. V lost 4 bases and J lost 8; bases outside the gene matches: 9. CDR1 and CDR2 from the germline V gene are SGHTS and YDEGEE. The whole variable domain, remainder taken from reference TRBV5-8 and TRBJ2-1, is EAGVTQSPTHLIKTRGQQATLRCSPISGHTSVYWYQQALGLGLQFLLWYDEGEERNRGNFPPRFSGRQFPNYSSELNVNALELEDSALYLCASSRSSGSLYEQFFGPGTRLTVL.

This chain connects TRBV7-9 to TRBJ2-5; no clear D. Trimming stripped 1 base from V and 0 bases from J, with 9 bases between. The CDR3 contains 15 residues. Germline assignment: CDR1 SEHNR and CDR2 FQNEAQ (reference sequence). The CDR3 coding sequence is TGTGCCAGCAGCTTAGACCCAGGTTACCAAGAGACCCAGTACTTC. Amino acids: CASSLDPGYQETQYF. Looking up the rest from reference TRBV7-9 and TRBJ2-5 gives the full variable domain: DTGVSQNPRHKITKRGQNVTFRCDPISEHNRLYWYRQTLGQGPEFLTYFQNEAQLEKSRLLSDRFSAERPKGSFSTLEIQRTEQGDSAMYLCASSLDPGYQETQYFGPGTRLLVL.

This chain links TRBV4-1 with TRBJ2-7, with TRBD2 matching over 9 bases. CDR1 is MGHRA and CDR2 is YSYEKL in the germline V gene. This CDR3 contains 16 residues. The V gene end was trimmed by 4 bases and the J gene end by 3 bases; junction bases not matched to a gene: 10. The CDR3 nucleotides read TGCGCCAGCAGCCCCCAGGAGCGGGGGGCTCTCTACGAGCAGTACTTC. Protein: CASSPQERGALYEQYF.